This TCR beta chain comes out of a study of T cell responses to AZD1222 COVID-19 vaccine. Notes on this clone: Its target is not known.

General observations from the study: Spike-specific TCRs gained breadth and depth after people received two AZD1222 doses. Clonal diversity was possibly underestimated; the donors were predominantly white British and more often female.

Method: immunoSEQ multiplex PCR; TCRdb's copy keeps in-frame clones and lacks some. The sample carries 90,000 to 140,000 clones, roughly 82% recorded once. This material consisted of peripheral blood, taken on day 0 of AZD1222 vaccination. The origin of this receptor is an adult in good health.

The CDR3 DNA reads TGTGCCAGCAAGGAAGGAGAGGGTAAAGGCGCTGAAGCTTTCTTT. Amino acid sequence: CASKEGEGKGAEAFF. The V gene is TRBV6-5, the J gene TRBJ1-1; D is unclear. Germline CDR1 MNHEY, CDR2 SVGAGI. The CDR3 loop spans 15 amino acids. Trimming removed 7 bases at V and 6 bases at J, with 21 bases between.